This T cell receptor beta chain was retrieved from a study of human T cells and chemical hapten exposure. In the study overall: Researchers reported sensitizing a roughly 2 cm by roughly 2 cm upper inner arm skin site with 2% DPC.

This clonotype appeared a few times. Its antigen is undetermined. A single record per CDR3 protein comes from TCRdb applying MiXCR to the RACE reads. The table lists more than 150,000 distinct CDR3 sequences, roughly 30% of them singletons, with roughly 3% in the top ten. Study observations and caveats: Donors, who had alopecia, may show an immune response that differs from healthy people's.

This CDR3 comprises 12 residues. CDR1 SGHAT and CDR2 FQNNGV come from the germline V gene. V lost 5 bases, J lost 9 bases, and 13 bases lay in between. Time point here: pre-sensitization, week 0. This sample's treatment: therapeutic diphenylcyclopropenone sensitization with weekly scalp DPC. Sequenced material: whole blood, taken in connection with sensitization to the hapten diphenylcyclopropenone (DPC). The chain is built from TRBV11-2 and TRBJ2-5; D is uncertain. The origin of this receptor is a woman aged 25 to 39 with alopecia areata. Some clones in this sample may be carry-over from other donors' samples. CDR3 bases: TGTGCCAGCAGCCCGGACGGGCCATCCCAGTACTTC. This translates into CASSPDGPSQYF.